The 25 T cell receptor beta chains below were found in one sample sequenced in a study of blood T cell repertoires in COVID-19. Here immunoSEQ multiplex PCR was the method, and the copy in TCRdb shows in-frame clones only, minus some. The data contain 210,000 or so clones, around four fifths of them singletons. Sequencing was carried out using peripheral blood. These receptor sequences come from a human donor in a cohort sampled during active COVID-19.

This clone was seen a few times. The gene calls are TRBV25-1 and TRBJ1-3, with unresolved D. Germline CDR1 reads MGHDK; CDR2 reads SYGVNS. Trimming stripped 4 bases from V and 2 bases from J, with 6 bases between. The CDR3 consists of 13 residues. CDR3 coding DNA: TGTGCCAGCAGTGGCCGGGCTGGAAACACCATATATTTT. Amino acid sequence: CASSGRAGNTIYF.

The chain joins TRBV7-2 to TRBJ1-2, with D perhaps matching TRBD1 (6 bases). The CDR3 sequence is 15 residues long. CDR1 is SGHTA and CDR2 is FQGNSA in the germline V gene. Trimming removed 3 bases at V and 8 bases at J, with 19 bases between. CDR3 sequence reads: CASSFHGGGLQGYTF. Here the CDR3 DNA reads TGTGCCAGCAGCTTCCACGGCGGGGGGCTCCAGGGCTACACCTTC.

The rearrangement joins TRBV9 to TRBJ2-5; 8 nucleotides line up with TRBD2. Germline V lookup: CDR1 SGDLS, CDR2 YYNGEE. The CDR3 has 16 amino acids. With V trimmed by 0 bases and J by 1 base, 5 bases remained unmatched. The CDR3 DNA sequence: TGTGCCAGCAGCGTAGTATCGGCGGGGGGCCAAGAGACCCAGTACTTC. Its translation is CASSVVSAGGQETQYF.

The chain recombines TRBV12-5 with TRBJ1-4, with D perhaps matching TRBD1 (6 bases). Germline CDR1 reads LGHNT; CDR2 reads FRNRAP. Between the trimmed V and J ends, which lost 0 bases and 7 bases, there was a span of 15 bases. CDR3 size: 16 residues. The CDR3: CASGLVLGGPVEKLFF. CDR3 sequence (DNA): TGTGCTAGTGGTTTGGTACTGGGGGGGCCTGTTGAAAAACTGTTTTTT.

The chain is built from TRBV7-9 and TRBJ2-3; D may be TRBD2 (6 bases). The V end was cut by 3 bases, the J end by 5 bases, with 15 bases between. The germline gives CDR1 SEHNR, CDR2 FQNEAQ (reference sequence). This CDR3 contains 15 residues. In nucleotides, the CDR3 is TGTGCCAGCAGCTTCACCCCGGGAGAGGAAGATACGCAGTATTTT. This encodes CASSFTPGEEDTQYF. Supplemented by reference TRBV7-9 and TRBJ2-3, the full variable domain reads DTGVSQNPRHKITKRGQNVTFRCDPISEHNRLYWYRQTLGQGPEFLTYFQNEAQLEKSRLLSDRFSAERPKGSFSTLEIQRTEQGDSAMYLCASSFTPGEEDTQYFGPGTRLTVL.

V gene TRBV10-3 combines with J gene TRBJ1-3; perhaps TRBD1 as D (6 bases). V was clipped by 4 bases and J by 0 bases, with 7 bases between them. CDR3 length equals 14 residues. CDR1 ENHRY and CDR2 SYGVKD come from the germline V gene. DNA of the CDR3: TGTGCCATCAGTGTCAGGGGCTCTGGAAACACCATATATTTT. Translated, it gives CAISVRGSGNTIYF.

CDR3 residues: CASSISQGWTNQPQHF. CDR3 bases: TGTGCCAGTAGTATTAGTCAGGGATGGACAAATCAGCCCCAGCATTTT. V gene TRBV19 combines with J gene TRBJ1-5, with a possible D match to TRBD1 (5 bases). Between the trimmed V and J ends, which lost 3 bases and 4 bases, there was a span of 16 bases. Germline CDR1 is LNHDA and CDR2 is SQIVND (reference sequence). CDR3 length: 16 amino acids.

This clone was seen once. The chain has TRBV12-3 or TRBV12-4 and TRBJ2-3; no reliable D call. The CDR3 loop spans 12 amino acids. Trimming cost V 7 bases and J 1 base, with 6 bases left between them. The DNA for the CDR3 is TGTGCCAGCAACCAGGGCACAGATACGCAGTATTTT. Protein product: CASNQGTDTQYF.

The rearrangement joins TRBV7-9 to TRBJ2-1; tentatively, D is TRBD2 (5 bases). Germline assignment: CDR1 SEHNR and CDR2 FQNEAQ (reference sequence). Trimming took off 2 bases at V and 5 bases at J, with 19 bases between the two ends. The CDR3 extends over 17 amino acids. The CDR3 sequence: CASSLRGPTIPHNEQFF. CDR3 bases: TGTGCCAGCAGCTTACGGGGTCCGACAATCCCCCACAATGAGCAGTTCTTC.

This clone was detected once. This chain connects TRBV3-1 (or the pseudogene TRBV3-2) to TRBJ2-3; 9 nucleotides match TRBD2. Germline V lookup: CDR1 LGHDT, CDR2 YNNKEL (reference sequence). CDR3 size: 14 residues. V shed 4 bases and J 3 bases; nucleotides not matched to a gene: 2. The CDR3 here is CASSRGGATDTQYF. In DNA form, the CDR3 reads TGTGCCAGCAGCCGCGGGGGGGCGACAGATACGCAGTATTTT.

The chain combines TRBV19 with TRBJ2-3; D gene uncertain. CDR3 length: 15 residues. Germline assignment: CDR1 LNHDA and CDR2 SQIVND (reference sequence). V was shortened by 0 bases and J by 5 bases, with 12 bases between the two germline ends. CDR3 region: CASSIDLSRRDTQYF. In nucleotides, the CDR3 is TGTGCCAGTAGTATAGATCTTAGTCGAAGAGATACGCAGTATTTT.

In this sample, this clone turned up a few times. Additional DNA sequences in this sample encode the identical CDR3. This rearrangement joins TRBV2 to TRBJ2-3; 11 bases line up with TRBD2. Germline CDR1 SNHLY, CDR2 FYNNEI. The junction had 2 bases not matched to a gene; V was cut back by 9 bases and J by 0 bases. The CDR3 contains 14 residues. Here the CDR3 reads CASRLAGSTDTQYF. As DNA, the CDR3 is TGTGCCAGTCGACTAGCGGGAAGCACAGATACGCAGTATTTT.

The J gene is TRBJ1-2, the V gene TRBV19; 9 bases are shared with TRBD1. Looked up from germline, CDR1 is LNHDA and CDR2 is SQIVND (reference sequence). The CDR3 consists of 15 residues. Germline trimming cut 3 bases from V and 2 bases from J; bases unmatched to any gene: 4. The CDR3 nucleotides read TGTGCCAGTAGTATTAAAGGGACAGGGAACTATGGCTACACCTTC. Amino acids: CASSIKGTGNYGYTF.

In DNA form, the CDR3 reads TGTGCCAGCAGTTTATACTCGGGACAGGGCAATGAGCAGTTCTTC. Protein: CASSLYSGQGNEQFF. This chain connects TRBV27 to TRBJ2-1; 9 bases are a match to TRBD1. V lost 1 base and J lost 6; bases outside the gene matches: 4. Germline V CDR1 and CDR2: MNHEY, SMNVEV (reference sequence). This CDR3 spans 15 amino acids.

V and J are TRBV7-3 and TRBJ2-3; 8 bases fit TRBD2. V trimming: 1 base; J trimming: 1 base; junction bases outside the gene matches: 7. Germline CDR1 SGHTA, CDR2 FQGTGA. The CDR3 is 17 amino acids. CDR3 coding DNA: TGTGCCAGCAGCTTAAATGCGGGGGGCCGGGGCACAGATACGCAGTATTTT. Protein sequence: CASSLNAGGRGTDTQYF.

This clone has a handful of counts. V usage is TRBV5-1 and J usage is TRBJ2-1; 12 positions match TRBD2. Germline V lookup: CDR1 SGHRS, CDR2 YFSETQ. The J segment lost 5 bases and the V segment lost 5 bases, leaving 17 bases of the junction unmatched. The CDR3 is 19 residues long. The CDR3 protein is CASRPGRRLAGEFDNEQFF. Here the CDR3 DNA reads TGCGCCAGCAGGCCCGGACGGCGACTAGCGGGAGAGTTTGACAATGAGCAGTTCTTC.

The V and J genes are TRBV3-1 (or the pseudogene TRBV3-2) and TRBJ2-5; the D gene is possibly TRBD1 (6 bases). The CDR3 loop spans 14 amino acids. Germline values: CDR1 LGHDT, CDR2 YNNKEL (reference sequence). The V end was cut by 5 bases, the J end by 3 bases, with 13 bases between. CDR3 loop: CASSFRTEKETQYF. CDR3 DNA sequence: TGTGCCAGCAGCTTCAGGACAGAAAAAGAGACCCAGTACTTC.

This sequence joins TRBV11-1 and TRBJ1-1; 7 bases are shared with TRBD1. With 4 bases clipped from V and 11 bases from J, the junction kept 13 bases outside the gene matches. This CDR3 is 14 amino acids long. In germline, CDR1 is SGHAT, CDR2 FQDESV (reference sequence). The CDR3 loop reads CASSSRDRSLEAFF. The CDR3 DNA is TGTGCCAGCAGCTCCCGGGACAGAAGCCTTGAGGCTTTCTTT.

In regard to this clone: An end of the junction does not agree with germline; a read error may underlie this. This chain's CDR3 is CAVGGGNQPQHF. CDR3 nucleotide sequence: TGCGCCGTGGGGGGAGGGAATCAGCCCCAGCATTTT. The rearrangement uses TRBV28 and TRBJ1-5; perhaps TRBD1 as D (5 bases). CDR1 is MDHEN, CDR2 SYDVKM, per germline. The length of the CDR3 is 12 residues. Full variable domain (remainder filled in from reference TRBV28 and TRBJ1-5): DVKVTQSSRYLVKRTGEKVFLECVQDMDHENMFWYRQDPGLGLRLIYFSYDVKMKEKGDIPEGYSVSREKKERFSLILESASTNQTSMYLCAVGGGNQPQHFGDGTRLSIL.

The table lists this clone with a count of one. The chain combines TRBV7-9 with TRBJ1-3, with 8 bases aligning to TRBD1. Germline assignment: CDR1 SEHNR and CDR2 FQNEAQ (reference sequence). The CDR3 runs to 18 residues. V lost 5 bases, J lost 4 bases, and 16 bases stayed unmatched. The CDR3 loop is CASSARDRSFLGGNTIYF. DNA of the CDR3: TGTGCCAGCAGCGCCCGGGACAGGAGCTTCCTTGGGGGAAACACCATATATTTT.

The V and J genes are TRBV4-2 and TRBJ2-7, with TRBD2 matching 9 bases. CDR3 size: 16 residues. Trimming took 3 bases from V and 0 from J; bases not matched to a gene: 6. Germline V gene sequence: CDR1 LGHNA, CDR2 YNFKEQ. CDR3 DNA: TGTGCCAGCAGCCAGGAACCGACTAGCGGCTCCTACGAGCAGTACTTC. Its translation: CASSQEPTSGSYEQYF.

This clone was recorded once. This chain joins TRBV7-9 and TRBJ2-1; 9 bases map to TRBD2. This CDR3 is 15 amino acids long. Germline CDR1 SEHNR, CDR2 FQNEAQ (reference sequence). The ends lost 4 bases at V and 3 bases at J; junction bases unmatched: 4. The chain's CDR3 is CASSSSGGSYNEQFF. The CDR3 coding sequence is TGTGCCAGCAGCTCGAGCGGGGGGAGCTACAATGAGCAGTTCTTC. Based on the CDR3 plus reference TRBV7-9 and TRBJ2-1, the full variable domain is DTGVSQNPRHKITKRGQNVTFRCDPISEHNRLYWYRQTLGQGPEFLTYFQNEAQLEKSRLLSDRFSAERPKGSFSTLEIQRTEQGDSAMYLCASSSSGGSYNEQFFGPGTRLTVL.

A single count supports this clone. The rearrangement links TRBV4-1 to TRBJ2-2; D perhaps matches TRBD1 (6 bases). Germline V gives CDR1 MGHRA, CDR2 YSYEKL. The CDR3 covers 16 residues. V lost 1 base to trimming and J lost 7 bases, with 16 bases between them. The CDR3 loop reads CASSQGQEYRIGELFF. Here the CDR3 DNA reads TGCGCCAGCAGCCAAGGACAGGAATACCGTATCGGGGAGCTGTTTTTT.

This clone was picked up a small number of times. The chain joins TRBV3-1 (or the pseudogene TRBV3-2) to TRBJ2-7; TRBD2 matches at 9 bases. The trim removed 0 bases at V and 4 bases at J, leaving 10 bases unmatched. The CDR3 contains 17 residues. CDR1 is LGHDT and CDR2 is YNNKEL in the germline V gene (reference sequence). Written as DNA, the CDR3 is TGTGCCAGCAGCCAAGATTTGGGCGGGAGGGTGCTTTACGAGCAGTACTTC. Protein product: CASSQDLGGRVLYEQYF.

The chain combines TRBV15 with TRBJ2-7, with D hard to call. The CDR3 is 12 amino acids. Trimming took off 0 bases at V and 4 bases at J, with 4 bases between the two ends. Looked up from germline, CDR1 is LNHNV and CDR2 is YYDKDF (reference sequence). CDR3 in DNA: TGTGCCACCAGCAGAGATCTGTACGAGCAGTACTTC. Amino acids: CATSRDLYEQYF.